These 7 T cell receptor beta chains came from one sample sequenced in a study of cytomegalovirus exposure and HLA in healthy donors. With 60 Vbeta and 13 Jbeta primers, the PCR was carried out. Data came from immunoSEQ multiplex PCR; TCRdb stores just in-frame clones and leaves some out. Of roughly 150,000 clones in the sample, 80% to 85% were seen once. Specimen: PBMCs. The source is a male donor in good health and CMV-seronegative.

The chain joins TRBV27 to TRBJ1-2; D may be TRBD1 (6 bases). Germline V gene sequence: CDR1 MNHEY, CDR2 SMNVEV (reference sequence). The CDR3 runs to 13 residues. V was clipped by 3 bases and J by 4 bases, with 9 bases between them. The CDR3 DNA follows: TGTGCCAGCAGTTTCGGGGGGGCCTATGGCTACACCTTC. Its protein product is CASSFGGAYGYTF.

This rearrangement joins TRBV7-9 to TRBJ1-2; D possibly corresponds to TRBD1 (5 bases). V was cut by 1 base and J by 6 bases, with 15 bases left in between. The germline gives CDR1 SEHNR, CDR2 FQNEAQ (reference sequence). CDR3 size: 15 residues. Here the CDR3 DNA reads TGTGCCAGCAGCTTAGAGGCAGGGTTGGTCGATGGCTACACCTTC. Translating it yields CASSLEAGLVDGYTF.

CDR3 nucleotides: TGTGCCAGCAGCCGGACTTGGAACACCGGGGAGCTGTTTTTT. Its protein is CASSRTWNTGELFF. The chain couples TRBV7-2 to TRBJ2-2; TRBD2 is a possible D gene (5 bases). The germline V gene has CDR1 SGHTA and CDR2 FQGNSA. The length of the CDR3 is 14 residues. V shed 5 bases and J shed 1 base, with 8 bases lying between them.

V is TRBV5-1 and J is TRBJ2-5; unclear D gene. The V and J ends lost 0 bases and 11 bases respectively, with 14 bases between them. Germline CDR1 SGHRS, CDR2 YFSETQ. The CDR3 is made up of 13 amino acids. The CDR3 DNA is TGCGCCAGCAGCTTGGCTGGCAGCGTAGAGCAGTACTTC. It specifies CASSLAGSVEQYF.

V is TRBV2 and J is TRBJ1-1; D is unresolved. Germline loops: CDR1 SNHLY, CDR2 FYNNEI. There are 13 residues in the CDR3. V lost 1 base and J 11 bases, leaving 14 bases between the germline ends. This CDR3 reads CASSEEKGVRAFF. CDR3 sequence (DNA): TGTGCCAGCAGTGAAGAGAAAGGAGTACGGGCTTTCTTT. Looking up the rest from reference TRBV2 and TRBJ1-1 gives the full variable domain: EPEVTQTPSHQVTQMGQEVILRCVPISNHLYFYWYRQILGQKVEFLVSFYNNEISEKSEIFDDQFSVERPDGSNFTLKIRSTKLEDSAMYFCASSEEKGVRAFFGQGTRLTVV.

CDR3 DNA sequence: TGTGCCAGCAGCCCCGGAGGAGAAAAACTGTTTTTT. As protein: CASSPGGEKLFF. The rearrangement links TRBV7-6 to TRBJ1-4; no firm D call. The CDR3 consists of 12 residues. V lost 5 bases and J 8 bases, leaving 9 bases between the germline ends. Germline-derived CDR1 and CDR2 are SGHVS and FNYEAQ.

The J gene is TRBJ1-1, the V gene TRBV7-2; 8 bases are shared with TRBD1. The CDR3 contains 13 residues. CDR1 is SGHTA, CDR2 FQGNSA, per germline. V shed 5 bases, J shed 5 bases, and the junction held 4 bases outside the gene matches. The CDR3 DNA reads as TGTGCCAGCAGCCCGAGACAGGGGACTGAAGCTTTCTTT. Protein sequence: CASSPRQGTEAFF.